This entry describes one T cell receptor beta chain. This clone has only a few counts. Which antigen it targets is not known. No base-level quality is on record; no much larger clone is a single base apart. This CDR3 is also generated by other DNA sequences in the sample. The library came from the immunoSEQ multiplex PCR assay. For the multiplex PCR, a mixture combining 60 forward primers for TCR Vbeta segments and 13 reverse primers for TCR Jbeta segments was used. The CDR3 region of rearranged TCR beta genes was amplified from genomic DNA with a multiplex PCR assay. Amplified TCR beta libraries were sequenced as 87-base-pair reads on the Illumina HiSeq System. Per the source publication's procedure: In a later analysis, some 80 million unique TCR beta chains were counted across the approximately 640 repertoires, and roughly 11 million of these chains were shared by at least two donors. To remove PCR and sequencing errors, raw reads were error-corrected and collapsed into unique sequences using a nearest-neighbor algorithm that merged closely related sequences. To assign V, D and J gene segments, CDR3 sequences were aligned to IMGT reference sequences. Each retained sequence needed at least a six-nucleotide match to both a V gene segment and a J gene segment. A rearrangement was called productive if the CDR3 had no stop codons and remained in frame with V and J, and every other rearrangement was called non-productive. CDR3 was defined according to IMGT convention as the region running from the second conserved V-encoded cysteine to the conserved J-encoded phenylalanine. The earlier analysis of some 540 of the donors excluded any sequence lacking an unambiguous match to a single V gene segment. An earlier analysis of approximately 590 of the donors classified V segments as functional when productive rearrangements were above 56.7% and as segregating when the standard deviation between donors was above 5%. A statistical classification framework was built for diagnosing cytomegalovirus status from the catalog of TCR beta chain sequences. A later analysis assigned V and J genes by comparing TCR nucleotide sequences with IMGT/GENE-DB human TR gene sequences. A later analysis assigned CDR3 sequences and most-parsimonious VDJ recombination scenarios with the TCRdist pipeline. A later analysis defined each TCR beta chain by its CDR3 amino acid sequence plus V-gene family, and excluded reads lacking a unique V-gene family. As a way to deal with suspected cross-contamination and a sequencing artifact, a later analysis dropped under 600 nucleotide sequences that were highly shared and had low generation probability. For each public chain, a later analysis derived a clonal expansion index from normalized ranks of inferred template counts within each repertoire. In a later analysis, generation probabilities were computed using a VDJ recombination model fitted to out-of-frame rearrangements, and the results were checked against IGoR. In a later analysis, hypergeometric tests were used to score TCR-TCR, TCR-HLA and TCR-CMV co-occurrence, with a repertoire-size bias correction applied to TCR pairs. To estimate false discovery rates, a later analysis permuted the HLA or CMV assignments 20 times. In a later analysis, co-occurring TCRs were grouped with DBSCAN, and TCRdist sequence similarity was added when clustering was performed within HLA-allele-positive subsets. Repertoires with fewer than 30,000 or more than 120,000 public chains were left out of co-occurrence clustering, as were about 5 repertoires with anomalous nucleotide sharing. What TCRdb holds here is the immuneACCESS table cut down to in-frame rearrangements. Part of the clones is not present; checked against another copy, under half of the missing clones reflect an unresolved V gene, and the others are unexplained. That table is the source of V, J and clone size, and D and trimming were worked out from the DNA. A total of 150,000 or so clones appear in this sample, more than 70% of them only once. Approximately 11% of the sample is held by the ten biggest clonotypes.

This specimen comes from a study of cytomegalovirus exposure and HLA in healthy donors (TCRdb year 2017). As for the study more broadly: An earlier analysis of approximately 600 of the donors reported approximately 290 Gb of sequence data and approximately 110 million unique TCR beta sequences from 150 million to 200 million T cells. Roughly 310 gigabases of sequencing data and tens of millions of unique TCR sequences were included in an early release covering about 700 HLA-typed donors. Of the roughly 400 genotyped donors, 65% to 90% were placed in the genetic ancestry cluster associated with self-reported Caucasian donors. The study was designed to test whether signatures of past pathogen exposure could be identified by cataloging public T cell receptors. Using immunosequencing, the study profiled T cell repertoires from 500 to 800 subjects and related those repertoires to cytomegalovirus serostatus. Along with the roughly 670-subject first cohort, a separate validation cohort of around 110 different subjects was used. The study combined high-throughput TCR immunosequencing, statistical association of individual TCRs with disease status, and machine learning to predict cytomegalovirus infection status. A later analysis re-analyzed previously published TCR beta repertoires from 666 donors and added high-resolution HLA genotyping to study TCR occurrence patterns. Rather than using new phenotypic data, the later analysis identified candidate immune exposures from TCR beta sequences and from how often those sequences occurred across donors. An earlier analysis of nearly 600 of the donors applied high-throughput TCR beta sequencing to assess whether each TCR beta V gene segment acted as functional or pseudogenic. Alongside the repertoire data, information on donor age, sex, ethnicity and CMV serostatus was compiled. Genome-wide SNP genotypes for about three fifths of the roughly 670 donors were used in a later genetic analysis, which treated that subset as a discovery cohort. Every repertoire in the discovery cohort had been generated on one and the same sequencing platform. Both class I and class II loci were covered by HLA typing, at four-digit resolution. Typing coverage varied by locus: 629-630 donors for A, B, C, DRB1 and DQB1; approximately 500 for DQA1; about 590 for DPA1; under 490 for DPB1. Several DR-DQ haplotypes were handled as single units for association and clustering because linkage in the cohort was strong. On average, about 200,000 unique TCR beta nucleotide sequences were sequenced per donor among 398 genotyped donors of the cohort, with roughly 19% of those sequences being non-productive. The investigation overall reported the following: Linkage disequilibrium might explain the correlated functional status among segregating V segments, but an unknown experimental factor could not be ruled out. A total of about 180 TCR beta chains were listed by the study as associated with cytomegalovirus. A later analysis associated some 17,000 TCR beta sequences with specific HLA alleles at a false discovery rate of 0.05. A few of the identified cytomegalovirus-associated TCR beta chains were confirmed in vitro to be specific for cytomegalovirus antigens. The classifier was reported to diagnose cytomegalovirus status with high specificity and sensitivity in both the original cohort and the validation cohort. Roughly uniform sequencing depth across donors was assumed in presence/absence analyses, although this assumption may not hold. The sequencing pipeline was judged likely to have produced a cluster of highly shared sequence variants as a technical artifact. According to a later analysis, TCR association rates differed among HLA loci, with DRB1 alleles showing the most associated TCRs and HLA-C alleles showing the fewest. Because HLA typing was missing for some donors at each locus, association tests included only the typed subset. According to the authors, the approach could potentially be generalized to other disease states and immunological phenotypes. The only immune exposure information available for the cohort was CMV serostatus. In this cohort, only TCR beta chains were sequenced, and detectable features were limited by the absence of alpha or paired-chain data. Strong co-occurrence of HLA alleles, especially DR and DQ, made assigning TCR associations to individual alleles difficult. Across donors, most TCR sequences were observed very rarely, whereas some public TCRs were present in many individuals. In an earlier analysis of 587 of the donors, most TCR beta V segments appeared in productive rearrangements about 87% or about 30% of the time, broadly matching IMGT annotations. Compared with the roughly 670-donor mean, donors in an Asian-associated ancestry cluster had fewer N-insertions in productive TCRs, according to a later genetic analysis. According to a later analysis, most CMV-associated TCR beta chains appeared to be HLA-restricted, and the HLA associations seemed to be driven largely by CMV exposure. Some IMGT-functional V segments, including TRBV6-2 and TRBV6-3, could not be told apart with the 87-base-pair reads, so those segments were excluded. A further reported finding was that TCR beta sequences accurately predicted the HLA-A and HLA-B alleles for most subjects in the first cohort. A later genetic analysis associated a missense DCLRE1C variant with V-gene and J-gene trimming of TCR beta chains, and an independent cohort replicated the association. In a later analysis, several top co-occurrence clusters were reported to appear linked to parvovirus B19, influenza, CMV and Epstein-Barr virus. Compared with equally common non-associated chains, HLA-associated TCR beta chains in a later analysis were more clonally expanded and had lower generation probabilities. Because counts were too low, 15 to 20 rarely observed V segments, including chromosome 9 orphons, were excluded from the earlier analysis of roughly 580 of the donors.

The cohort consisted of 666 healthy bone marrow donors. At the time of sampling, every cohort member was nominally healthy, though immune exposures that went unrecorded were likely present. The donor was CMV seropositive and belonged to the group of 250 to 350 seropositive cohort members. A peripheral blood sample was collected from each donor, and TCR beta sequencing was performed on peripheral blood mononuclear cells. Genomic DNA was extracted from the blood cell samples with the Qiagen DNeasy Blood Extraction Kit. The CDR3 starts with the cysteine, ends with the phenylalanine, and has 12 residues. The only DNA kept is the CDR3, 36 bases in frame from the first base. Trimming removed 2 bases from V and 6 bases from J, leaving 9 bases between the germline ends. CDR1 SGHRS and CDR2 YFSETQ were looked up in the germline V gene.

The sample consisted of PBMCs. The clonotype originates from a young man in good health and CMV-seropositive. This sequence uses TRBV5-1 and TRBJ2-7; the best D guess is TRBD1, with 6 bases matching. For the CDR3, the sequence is CASSFEGGEQYF. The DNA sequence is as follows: TGCGCCAGCAGCTTCGAAGGGGGCGAGCAGTACTTC.